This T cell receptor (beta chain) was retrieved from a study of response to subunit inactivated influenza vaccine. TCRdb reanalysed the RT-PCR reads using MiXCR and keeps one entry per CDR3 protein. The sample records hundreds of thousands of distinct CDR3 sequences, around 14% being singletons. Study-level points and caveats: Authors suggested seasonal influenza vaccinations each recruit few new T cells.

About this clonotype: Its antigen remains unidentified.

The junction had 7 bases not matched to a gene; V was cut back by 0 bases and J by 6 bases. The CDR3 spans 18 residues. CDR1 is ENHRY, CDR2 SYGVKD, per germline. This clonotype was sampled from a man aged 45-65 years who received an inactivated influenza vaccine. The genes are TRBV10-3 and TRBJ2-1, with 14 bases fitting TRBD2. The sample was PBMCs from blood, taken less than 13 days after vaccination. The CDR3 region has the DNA TGTGCCATCAGTGAGTCGGGACTAGCGGGAGCGGGACTCAATGAGCAGTTCTTC. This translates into CAISESGLAGAGLNEQFF.